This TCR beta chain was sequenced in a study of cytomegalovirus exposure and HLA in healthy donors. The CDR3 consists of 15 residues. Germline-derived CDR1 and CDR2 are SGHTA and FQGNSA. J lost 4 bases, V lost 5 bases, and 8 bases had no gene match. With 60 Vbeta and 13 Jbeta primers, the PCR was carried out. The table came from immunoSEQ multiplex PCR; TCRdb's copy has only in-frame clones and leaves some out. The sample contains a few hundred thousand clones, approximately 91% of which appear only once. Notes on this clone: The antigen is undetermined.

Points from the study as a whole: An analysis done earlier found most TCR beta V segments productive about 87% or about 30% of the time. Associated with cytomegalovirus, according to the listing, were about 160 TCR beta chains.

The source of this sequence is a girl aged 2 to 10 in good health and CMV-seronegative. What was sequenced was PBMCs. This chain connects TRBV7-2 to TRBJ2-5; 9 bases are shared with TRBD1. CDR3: CASSQGQGTRETQYF. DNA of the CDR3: TGTGCCAGCAGCCAGGGACAGGGAACTCGAGAGACCCAGTACTTC.